Presented here are 30 T cell receptor beta chains from one specimen sequenced in a study of Graves' ophthalmopathy and Graves' hyperthyroidism. The authors amplified TCR beta CDR3 regions from RNA transcripts. A first-round RT-PCR used HTBI primers, followed by a second-round multiplex PCR. TCRdb reanalysed the multiplex PCR reads using MiXCR and keeps one entry per CDR3 protein. The repertoire holds roughly 300,000 distinct CDR3 sequences, 17% seen once, with about 12% in the top ten. Material for sequencing was peripheral blood. The receptors were gathered from an adult man with Graves' ophthalmopathy.

This clonotype turned up a few times. The chain links TRBV15 to TRBJ1-1; the match to TRBD1 covers 7 bases. Germline CDR1 LNHNV, CDR2 YYDKDF (reference sequence). Losses at the gene ends were 5 bases for V and 2 bases for J; bases not matched to a gene: 5. This CDR3 comprises 14 residues. The CDR3 DNA is TGTGCCACCAGCTTAGGGGGCCCAAACACTGAAGCTTTCTTT. This sequence encodes CATSLGGPNTEAFF.

The rearrangement joins TRBV7-2 to TRBJ2-7; D is unclear. V lost 2 bases, J lost 4 bases, and 9 bases lay in between. The germline CDR1 and CDR2 sequences are SGHTA and FQGNSA. The length of the CDR3 is 13 residues. The CDR3: CASSLIRSYEQYF. The CDR3 DNA is TGTGCCAGCAGCTTAATCAGATCTTACGAGCAGTACTTC.

This clonotype was counted many times. The chain joins TRBV29-1 to TRBJ2-7, with D perhaps matching TRBD1 or TRBD2 (7 bases each). Germline CDR1 reads SQVTM; CDR2 reads ANQGSEA. The CDR3 has 13 residues. V was shortened by 7 bases and J by 2 bases, with 15 bases between the two germline ends. The CDR3 sequence is CSAAGGVAYEQYF. Here the CDR3 DNA reads TGCAGCGCAGCAGGGGGGGTCGCCTACGAGCAGTACTTC.

This clonotype was counted many times. V usage is TRBV4-2 and J usage is TRBJ2-7, with D unresolved. The length of the CDR3 is 15 residues. Germline V gene lookup returns CDR1 LGHNA and CDR2 YNFKEQ. V lost 1 base, J lost 3 bases, and 13 bases lay in between. The CDR3 nucleotides are TGTGCCAGCAGCCAAGGAATAAGGTCAGACTACGAGCAGTACTTC. It yields the protein CASSQGIRSDYEQYF.

This clonotype was detected many times. The chain links TRBV30 to TRBJ2-5; D ambiguous. V lost 5 bases, J lost 5 bases, and 9 bases lay in between. Germline CDR1 and CDR2: GTSNPN and SVGIG (reference sequence). There are 11 residues in the CDR3. The CDR3 is CAWSSGETQYF. The CDR3 nucleotides are TGTGCCTGGTCCTCCGGGGAGACCCAGTACTTC.

This clonotype was seen repeatedly, ten times or more. This chain links TRBV7-2 with TRBJ2-2; D is unclear. CDR1 and CDR2 (germline): SGHTA, FQGNSA. The CDR3 spans 15 residues. V was shortened by 1 base and J by 0 bases, with 6 bases between the two germline ends. CDR3 residues: CASSLVGANTGELFF. In DNA, the CDR3 is TGTGCCAGCAGCTTAGTGGGCGCGAACACCGGGGAGCTGTTTTTT.

This clonotype came up many times. This sequence joins TRBV20-1 and TRBJ1-5; D call uncertain. The germline CDR1 and CDR2 sequences are DFQATT and SNEGSKA (reference sequence). The length of the CDR3 is 15 residues. V shed 3 bases and J shed 2 bases, with 14 bases lying between them. The CDR3 bases are TGCAGTGCTAGGGACGTAGGGTTTCGCAATCAGCCCCAGCATTTT. Its protein is CSARDVGFRNQPQHF.

This clonotype occurred many times. The chain recombines TRBV2 with TRBJ2-7, with TRBD2 matching 8 bases. Germline V gene lookup returns CDR1 SNHLY and CDR2 FYNNEI. This CDR3 region has 14 residues. V was pared by 7 bases and J by 0 bases, with 5 bases of the junction left unmatched. CDR3 residues: CASTRLASSYEQYF. The CDR3 bases are TGTGCCAGCACTAGACTAGCGAGCTCCTACGAGCAGTACTTC.

The chain has TRBV6-1 and TRBJ1-5, with TRBD1 as a possible D gene (5 bases). Germline CDR1 and CDR2: MNHNS and SASEGT. This CDR3 contains 18 residues. Trimming removed 1 base from V and 0 bases from J, with 16 bases in between. Here the CDR3 reads CASSEVSGWANSNQPQHF. For the CDR3, the DNA is TGTGCCAGCAGTGAAGTGTCAGGGTGGGCAAATAGCAATCAGCCCCAGCATTTT.

This clonotype occurred many times. The CDR3 loop reads CSARPLTDGTVNTEAFF. CDR3 coding DNA: TGCAGTGCTAGGCCGCTTACTGATGGGACGGTTAACACTGAAGCTTTCTTT. The chain links TRBV20-1 to TRBJ1-1; perhaps TRBD1 as D (5 bases). This CDR3 is built from 17 residues. V shed 3 bases and J shed 2 bases, with 22 bases lying between them. Germline-derived CDR1 and CDR2 are DFQATT and SNEGSKA (reference sequence).

This clonotype was observed many times. The chain employs TRBV19 and TRBJ1-5; no definite D call. With 5 bases removed from V and 6 bases from J, the gap between germline ends came to 17 bases. Germline CDR1 reads LNHDA; CDR2 reads SQIVND (reference sequence). This CDR3 is 15 amino acids long. The chain's CDR3 is CASSGQALFSQPQHF. The CDR3 DNA sequence: TGTGCCAGTAGTGGCCAGGCCCTCTTTAGTCAGCCCCAGCATTTT. Drawing the rest from reference TRBV19 and TRBJ1-5, the complete variable domain is DGGITQSPKYLFRKEGQNVTLSCEQNLNHDAMYWYRQDPGQGLRLIYYSQIVNDFQKGDIAEGYSVSREKKESFPLTVTSAQKNPTAFYLCASSGQALFSQPQHFGDGTRLSIL.

The table lists this clonotype with many counts. The V gene is TRBV9, the J gene TRBJ2-5, with TRBD1 matching over 10 bases. Germline values: CDR1 SGDLS, CDR2 YYNGEE. CDR3 size: 15 residues. Trimming took 3 bases from V and 5 from J; bases not matched to a gene: 7. The CDR3 spells CASSARQGARETQYF. The CDR3 DNA follows: TGTGCCAGCAGCGCGAGACAGGGGGCGCGGGAGACCCAGTACTTC.

This clonotype was counted many times. V is TRBV6-1 and J is TRBJ1-6; 10 nucleotides match TRBD1. V lost 5 bases, J lost 7 bases, and 5 bases stayed unmatched. The CDR3 has 15 residues. Germline V CDR1 and CDR2: MNHNS, SASEGT. The CDR3 region has the DNA TGTGCCAGCAGTCAGGGACAGGGGAACAATTCACCCCTCCACTTT. Translated, it gives CASSQGQGNNSPLHF.

This clonotype was recorded at least ten times. V is TRBV28 and J is TRBJ1-2; tentative D call: TRBD1 (5 bases). CDR1 and CDR2 (germline): MDHEN, SYDVKM. The V and J ends lost 5 bases and 4 bases respectively, with 14 bases between them. This CDR3 spans 14 amino acids. The CDR3 DNA sequence: TGTGCCAGCAGTCCGTCCCGGGACTTCTATGGCTACACCTTC. Protein product: CASSPSRDFYGYTF.

This clonotype was found many times. Since the CDR3 does not end with the conserved phenylalanine or tryptophan, this likely comes from a read error. The J gene is TRBJ1-1, the V gene TRBV20-1; 10 bases line up with TRBD1. In germline, CDR1 is DFQATT, CDR2 SNEGSKA (reference sequence). Trimming cost V 6 bases and J 3 bases; bases outside gene matches: 4. The CDR3 is 13 residues long. CDR3 sequence (DNA): TGCAGTGCCCTGGGACAGGGGCACACTGAAGCTTTCCTT. Protein sequence: CSALGQGHTEAFL.

The rearrangement links TRBV12-5 to TRBJ1-2; a possible D gene is TRBD1 (5 bases). Germline CDR1 and CDR2: LGHNT and FRNRAP. CDR3 length: 15 amino acids. V gave up 0 bases and J gave up 4 bases, with 12 bases separating them. This CDR3 is CASGLVRGNLYGYTF. The CDR3 DNA reads TGTGCTAGTGGTTTGGTACGGGGGAACCTCTATGGCTACACCTTC.

This clonotype was seen repeatedly, ten times or more. This chain joins TRBV12-3 or TRBV12-4 and TRBJ2-5; 15 positions agree with TRBD2. The CDR3 extends over 19 amino acids. With 4 bases clipped from V and 5 bases from J, the junction kept 14 bases outside the gene matches. CDR3 protein: CASSSYSGLAGGGGETQYF. CDR3 sequence (DNA): TGTGCCAGCAGTTCCTACTCGGGACTAGCGGGAGGCGGAGGGGAGACCCAGTACTTC.

The sample holds many counts of this clonotype. The rearrangement joins TRBV6-5 to TRBJ1-1; no clear D gene. Trimming left V 8 bases short and J 7 bases short, with 14 bases between. In germline, CDR1 is MNHEY, CDR2 SVGAGI. This CDR3 is 12 amino acids long. The DNA for the CDR3 is TGTGCCAGCGGGGAGTGGTTGGGTGAAGCTTTCTTT. Protein sequence: CASGEWLGEAFF.

This clonotype has at least ten counts. V and J are TRBV12-3 or TRBV12-4 and TRBJ1-1; D unresolved. The V and J ends lost 3 bases and 1 base respectively, with 9 bases between them. The CDR3 spans 14 residues. Here the CDR3 DNA reads TGTGCCAGCAGTTTTGGGCAGCGGAACACTGAAGCTTTCTTT. Its translation is CASSFGQRNTEAFF.

This clonotype was counted many times. This chain uses TRBV12-3 or TRBV12-4 with TRBJ1-5; D unclear. Trimming shortened V by 3 bases and J by 7 bases, and 7 bases separated the two germline ends. This CDR3 has 12 amino acids. The CDR3 DNA reads TGTGCCAGCAGTTTTGGGGTACAGCCCCAGCATTTT. Its translation: CASSFGVQPQHF.

The CDR3 DNA reads as TGCAGTGCCAGACTAGCGGCCGAGCAGTACTTC. Translated: CSARLAAEQYF. V and J are TRBV20-1 and TRBJ2-7, with TRBD2 matching over 9 bases. Germline-derived CDR1 and CDR2 are DFQATT and SNEGSKA (reference sequence). The CDR3 extends over 11 amino acids. V gave up 6 bases and J gave up 6 bases; unmatched junction bases: 3.

This clonotype occurred many times. The chain carries TRBV7-2 and TRBJ2-2, with TRBD2 as a possible D gene (6 bases). The germline V and J ends were trimmed by 5 bases and 0 bases, with 10 bases remaining between them. The CDR3 is 15 amino acids. CDR1 and CDR2 (germline): SGHTA, FQGNSA. The CDR3 reads CASSLDYSNTGELFF. CDR3 bases: TGTGCCAGCAGCCTGGACTACTCGAACACCGGGGAGCTGTTTTTT.

This clonotype was recorded many times. The chain is built from TRBV10-3 and TRBJ2-5; 10 bases fit TRBD2. J gave up 4 bases and V 7 bases, and 9 bases lay outside the gene matches. Germline CDR1 and CDR2: ENHRY and SYGVKD. The CDR3 covers 15 residues. The CDR3 coding sequence is TGTGCCATCAAGGGTAGCGGGGGGAATGGAGAGACCCAGTACTTC. Translating gives CAIKGSGGNGETQYF.

This clonotype was found many times. This chain joins TRBV20-1 and TRBJ2-7; no clear D gene. With 3 bases removed from V and 2 bases from J, the gap between germline ends came to 14 bases. The CDR3 has 14 amino acids. Per germline, CDR1 DFQATT and CDR2 SNEGSKA (reference sequence). This CDR3 is CSARPLESPYEQYF. Here the CDR3 DNA reads TGCAGTGCTAGGCCCCTCGAATCCCCCTACGAGCAGTACTTC.

This clonotype was seen repeatedly, ten times or more. V is TRBV20-1 and J is TRBJ2-7; 8 positions agree with TRBD1. The V segment lost 3 bases and the J segment 0 bases; nucleotides outside the gene matches: 7. This CDR3 region has 15 residues. Germline lookup yields CDR1 DFQATT and CDR2 SNEGSKA (reference sequence). Here the CDR3 reads CSASQGQGSSYEQYF. The DNA for the CDR3 is TGCAGTGCTAGCCAAGGACAGGGAAGCTCCTACGAGCAGTACTTC.

This clonotype occurred once. The chain joins TRBV6-1 to TRBJ2-6; D remains ambiguous. The V end lost 6 bases, the J end lost 2 bases, and 11 bases lay between the germline ends. CDR1 is MNHNS and CDR2 is SASEGT in the germline V gene. This CDR3 is built from 15 residues. The CDR3 region has the DNA TGTGCCAGCAGCCATAGGGTGGCTGGGGCCAACGTCCTGACTTTC. The encoded protein is CASSHRVAGANVLTF.

In its sample, this clonotype was seen many times. The chain couples TRBV5-1 to TRBJ1-5; D remains unclear. CDR1 is SGHRS, CDR2 YFSETQ, per germline. The CDR3 is made up of 14 amino acids. V was trimmed by 5 bases and J by 1 base, leaving 10 bases between them. CDR3 nucleotide sequence: TGCGCCAGCAGATCCGGACTAAGCAATCAGCCCCAGCATTTT. Protein: CASRSGLSNQPQHF.

The chain links TRBV28 to TRBJ2-5; D is ambiguous. The CDR3 runs to 14 residues. The germline V gene has CDR1 MDHEN and CDR2 SYDVKM. Trimming removed 6 bases from V and 4 bases from J, with 15 bases in between. The CDR3 bases are TGTGCCAGCAGCTCACTGGTGGTTGGAGAGACCCAGTACTTC. It is translated as CASSSLVVGETQYF.

This clonotype appeared many times. The V gene is TRBV3-1, the J gene TRBJ1-2; D might be TRBD1 (6 bases). Germline V CDR1 and CDR2: LGHDT, YNNKEL (reference sequence). The length of the CDR3 is 14 residues. Trimming removed 3 bases from V and 6 bases from J, with 14 bases in between. In DNA form, the CDR3 reads TGTGCCAGCAGCCAGGACAGAACAGGGAATGGCTACACCTTC. Translated, it gives CASSQDRTGNGYTF.

The sample holds a few counts of this clonotype. A single base separates this from a much larger clone, so it may be a read error. The rearrangement joins TRBV7-2 to TRBJ2-7; D perhaps matches TRBD1 (5 bases). Germline V gene data show CDR1 as SGHTA and CDR2 as FQGNSA. V dropped 1 base and J dropped 2 bases, with 6 bases sitting between them. This CDR3 comprises 13 residues. CDR3 region: CASSLEGAYEQYF. In nucleotides, the CDR3 is TGTGCCAGCAGCTTAGAAGGGGCCTACGAGCAGTACTTC.